This entry lists 24 T cell receptor beta chains sequenced from one sample in a study of blood T cells in healthy people across ages. It was with a sample-barcoded 5' primer and a J-beta primer mix that a second PCR of roughly 7 to 11 cycles was run. TCRdb itself ran the 5' RACE reads through MiXCR, one entry per CDR3 protein. The sample has about 1,600,000 distinct CDR3 sequences, approximately 38% seen once. The sample taken for sequencing was blood. The source is a woman in her late teens or twenties in good health.

The J gene is TRBJ2-1, the V gene TRBV7-9; 9 nucleotides agree with TRBD2. Looked up from germline, CDR1 is SEHNR and CDR2 is FQNEAQ (reference sequence). Trimming removed 4 bases from V and 8 bases from J; junction bases left unmatched: 9. The CDR3 consists of 15 residues. The chain's CDR3 is CASSSNEREVDEQFF. DNA for the CDR3: TGTGCCAGCAGCTCTAACGAGCGGGAGGTGGATGAGCAGTTCTTC.

V usage is TRBV9 and J usage is TRBJ2-2; D is tentatively TRBD1 or TRBD2 (5 bases each). Germline CDR1 SGDLS, CDR2 YYNGEE. Trimming took 3 bases from V and 0 from J, leaving 18 bases between them. CDR3 length: 18 amino acids. CDR3 in amino acids: CASSAPTSGGSNTGELFF. Written as DNA, the CDR3 is TGTGCCAGCAGCGCCCCGACGAGTGGGGGATCGAACACCGGGGAGCTGTTTTTT.

The chain couples TRBV20-1 to TRBJ2-7; no reliable D call. The CDR3 is made up of 15 amino acids. The germline CDR1 and CDR2 sequences are DFQATT and SNEGSKA (reference sequence). Trimming stripped 5 bases from V and 0 bases from J, with 17 bases between. CDR3 DNA sequence: TGCAGTGCTGCCTCTCGGGCCTTCAGCTCCTACGAGCAGTACTTC. Translated: CSAASRAFSSYEQYF.

This clonotype was recorded a few times. V and J are TRBV20-1 and TRBJ2-7; 11 bases are a match to TRBD1. The CDR3 loop spans 12 amino acids. The V gene end was trimmed by 6 bases and the J gene end by 7 bases; junction bases not matched to a gene: 5. Germline V CDR1 and CDR2: DFQATT, SNEGSKA (reference sequence). The CDR3 reads CSASGTGGEQYF. The CDR3 region has the DNA TGCAGTGCCTCCGGGACAGGGGGGGAGCAGTACTTC.

V gene TRBV5-1 combines with J gene TRBJ2-1; the match to TRBD1 covers 8 bases. After removal of 4 bases from V and 6 bases from J, the junction contained 6 bases not matched to a gene. The germline V gene has CDR1 SGHRS and CDR2 YFSETQ. This CDR3 contains 14 residues. The CDR3 nucleotides read TGCGCCAGCAGCCGCGACAGGGGCACCAATGAGCAGTTCTTC. It codes for CASSRDRGTNEQFF.

This chain uses TRBV7-8 with TRBJ2-7, with 10 nucleotides matching TRBD2. The trim removed 6 bases at V and 1 base at J, leaving 15 bases unmatched. CDR3 length: 18 residues. Per the germline V gene, CDR1 is SGHVS and CDR2 is FQNEAQ. CDR3 in DNA: TGTGCCAGCAGTTTTCGCTCCTCGACTAGCGGGTTATCCTACGAGCAGTACTTC. It is translated as CASSFRSSTSGLSYEQYF.

The chain has TRBV20-1 and TRBJ1-4; 7 nucleotides line up with TRBD1. Trimming cost V 3 bases and J 14 bases; bases outside gene matches: 18. The CDR3 length is 15 residues. Germline V CDR1 and CDR2: DFQATT, SNEGSKA (reference sequence). The CDR3 DNA sequence: TGCAGTGCTAGGGAGACAGGGCACCAGGAAAAGGGCCTGTTTTTT. Amino acid sequence: CSARETGHQEKGLFF.

This clonotype was counted between two and nine times. One junction end disagrees with the germline gene, perhaps due to a read error. J is TRBJ2-1 and V is TRBV7-7; 9 bases are a match to TRBD1. From germline, CDR1 is SSHAT and CDR2 FNYEAQ (reference sequence). This CDR3 is built from 15 residues. The CDR3 region has the DNA TGTGCTAGCAGCCTCACAGGGGGCGCAGGGAATGAGCAGTTCTTC. Amino acids: CASSLTGGAGNEQFF.

This clonotype appeared a few times. This chain uses TRBV14 with TRBJ2-3, with D uncertain. Germline CDR1 and CDR2: SGHDN and FVKESK. V dropped 4 bases and J dropped 2 bases, with 10 bases sitting between them. The CDR3 consists of 14 residues. CDR3 residues: CASSLLVATDTQYF. CDR3 in DNA: TGTGCCAGCAGCCTGCTAGTGGCCACAGATACGCAGTATTTT.

J is TRBJ2-7 and V is TRBV28; D is ambiguous. V shed 5 bases and J shed 2 bases, with 13 bases lying between them. This CDR3 is 14 amino acids long. Germline CDR1 is MDHEN and CDR2 is SYDVKM. The CDR3 spells CASSVVDQAYEQYF. The CDR3 DNA reads as TGTGCCAGCAGTGTAGTGGACCAAGCCTACGAGCAGTACTTC.

The gene calls are TRBV6-1 and TRBJ1-1, with D hard to call. Germline CDR1 and CDR2: MNHNS and SASEGT. The CDR3 covers 13 residues. Trimming shortened V by 7 bases and J by 2 bases, and 11 bases separated the two germline ends. DNA for the CDR3: TGTGCCAGCACCATGACGGGAAACACTGAAGCTTTCTTT. Amino acid sequence: CASTMTGNTEAFF.

V and J are TRBV19 and TRBJ2-5, with D perhaps matching TRBD2 (6 bases). The assigned J gene may be wrong: the sequence end matches TRBJ2-7 better. CDR1 is LNHDA and CDR2 is SQIVND in the germline V gene (reference sequence). The length of the CDR3 is 14 residues. In nucleotides, the CDR3 is TGTGCCAGTAGTGGGGGGATTAGAGTCCGCGAGCAGTACTTC. This gives the protein CASSGGIRVREQYF.

With respect to this clonotype: Given the absence of the conserved phenylalanine or tryptophan at the CDR3 end, a read error is likely. This chain uses TRBV12-3 or TRBV12-4 with TRBJ2-3; TRBD2 aligns across 15 bases. The CDR3 totals 19 residues. J was trimmed by 5 bases and V by 2 bases; bases with no gene match: 11. The CDR3 region has the DNA TGTGCCAGCAGTTTATCGGGGGGACTAGCGGGGGGAGGGGGAGATACGCAGTATTCT. It encodes CASSLSGGLAGGGGDTQYS.

With respect to this clonotype: A read error is possible here, since a much larger clone lies one base away. The J gene is TRBJ1-2, the V gene TRBV20-1; 9 positions match TRBD1. Germline V gene data show CDR1 as DFQATT and CDR2 as SNEGSKA (reference sequence). The CDR3 is made up of 13 amino acids. The V segment lost 6 bases and the J segment 7 bases; nucleotides outside the gene matches: 9. The CDR3 sequence: CSATTGGGCGYTF. For the CDR3, the DNA is TGCAGTGCCACCACAGGGGGCGGCTGTGGCTACACCTTC.

This clonotype turned up a few times. This chain links TRBV27 with TRBJ2-1, with a tentative D call TRBD2 (5 bases). CDR3 size: 14 residues. V was shortened by 1 base and J by 10 bases, with 14 bases between the two germline ends. Germline CDR1 and CDR2: MNHEY and SMNVEV (reference sequence). The CDR3 reads CASSLYGVTGEQFF. The CDR3 nucleotides read TGTGCCAGCAGTTTATACGGGGTCACGGGGGAGCAGTTCTTC.

The chain carries TRBV25-1 and TRBJ1-1; weak D call: TRBD1 (5 bases). The CDR3 is 13 amino acids. The V end was cut by 7 bases, the J end by 0 bases, with 9 bases between. Per the germline V gene, CDR1 is MGHDK and CDR2 is SYGVNS. The CDR3 loop is CASIGGVNTEAFF. The CDR3 bases are TGTGCCAGCATTGGGGGGGTGAACACTGAAGCTTTCTTT.

This chain connects TRBV20-1 to TRBJ2-1; 9 nucleotides align to TRBD2. V lost 8 bases and J lost 4; bases outside the gene matches: 6. The CDR3 consists of 13 residues. Germline V gene sequence: CDR1 DFQATT, CDR2 SNEGSKA (reference sequence). The CDR3 nucleotides are TGCAGTTTTCTAGCGGGGCGTTACAATGAGCAGTTCTTC. The encoded protein is CSFLAGRYNEQFF.

The chain recombines TRBV4-2 with TRBJ2-1; tentative D call: TRBD1 (6 bases). Germline CDR1 is LGHNA and CDR2 is YNFKEQ. The CDR3 covers 15 residues. The V gene lost 2 bases and the J gene lost 10 bases, with 18 bases spanning the gap. The CDR3 loop reads CASSQSPDRNYEQFF. In DNA form, the CDR3 reads TGTGCCAGCAGCCAAAGTCCAGACAGGAACTACGAGCAGTTCTTC.

This clonotype was observed many times. The V call is TRBV12-3 or TRBV12-4, the J call TRBJ2-1, with 8 positions matching TRBD2. CDR3 length: 13 residues. The ends lost 5 bases at V and 10 bases at J; junction bases unmatched: 7. The CDR3 spells CASSPGLAREQFF. In DNA form, the CDR3 reads TGTGCCAGCAGTCCCGGACTAGCAAGGGAGCAGTTCTTC.

This clonotype has only one observation. One end of the junction does not line up with germline, which may come from a read error. The chain employs TRBV12-5 and TRBJ2-4; possibly TRBD2 for D (5 bases). The DNA end is a closer match to TRBJ2-7, so the J assignment may be wrong. Germline V gene sequence: CDR1 LGHNT, CDR2 FRNRAP. CDR3 length: 14 amino acids. The DNA of the CDR3 is TGTACTAGTGGTTTGCGCCCTCTATCCTACGAGCAGTACTTC. It is translated as CTSGLRPLSYEQYF.

The CDR3 sequence: CASSLILYEQYF. CDR3 nucleotides: TGTGCCAGCAGCTTAATTCTCTACGAGCAGTACTTC. V usage is TRBV7-2 and J usage is TRBJ2-7; D unresolved. The CDR3 covers 12 residues. Germline loops: CDR1 SGHTA, CDR2 FQGNSA. V gave up 2 bases and J gave up 3 bases, with 5 bases separating them.

This chain links TRBV6-6 with TRBJ2-5, with 7 bases lining up with TRBD1. Per the germline V gene, CDR1 is MNHNY and CDR2 is SVGAGI (reference sequence). V gave up 8 bases and J gave up 11 bases; unmatched junction bases: 17. The CDR3 covers 14 residues. The CDR3 here is CASLQGQFTNEQYF. The CDR3 DNA follows: TGTGCCAGCCTCCAGGGACAGTTCACTAATGAGCAGTACTTC.

The chain uses TRBV20-1 and TRBJ1-5; a possible D gene is TRBD1 (5 bases). The CDR3 covers 14 residues. With 1 base removed from V and 2 bases from J, the gap between germline ends came to 9 bases. CDR1 is DFQATT and CDR2 is SNEGSKA in the germline V gene (reference sequence). In nucleotides, the CDR3 is TGCAGTGCTAGAGCCGTGACAGGCAATCAGCCCCAGCATTTT. It translates to CSARAVTGNQPQHF.

This clonotype was observed many times. The chain carries TRBV12-3 or TRBV12-4 and TRBJ2-5; TRBD1 agrees at 7 bases. This CDR3 region has 13 residues. J lost 7 bases, V lost 6 bases, and 8 bases had no gene match. For the CDR3, the DNA is TGTGCCAGCAGCCCCCAAGGGGGCGGGACCCAGTACTTC. Translation: CASSPQGGGTQYF.